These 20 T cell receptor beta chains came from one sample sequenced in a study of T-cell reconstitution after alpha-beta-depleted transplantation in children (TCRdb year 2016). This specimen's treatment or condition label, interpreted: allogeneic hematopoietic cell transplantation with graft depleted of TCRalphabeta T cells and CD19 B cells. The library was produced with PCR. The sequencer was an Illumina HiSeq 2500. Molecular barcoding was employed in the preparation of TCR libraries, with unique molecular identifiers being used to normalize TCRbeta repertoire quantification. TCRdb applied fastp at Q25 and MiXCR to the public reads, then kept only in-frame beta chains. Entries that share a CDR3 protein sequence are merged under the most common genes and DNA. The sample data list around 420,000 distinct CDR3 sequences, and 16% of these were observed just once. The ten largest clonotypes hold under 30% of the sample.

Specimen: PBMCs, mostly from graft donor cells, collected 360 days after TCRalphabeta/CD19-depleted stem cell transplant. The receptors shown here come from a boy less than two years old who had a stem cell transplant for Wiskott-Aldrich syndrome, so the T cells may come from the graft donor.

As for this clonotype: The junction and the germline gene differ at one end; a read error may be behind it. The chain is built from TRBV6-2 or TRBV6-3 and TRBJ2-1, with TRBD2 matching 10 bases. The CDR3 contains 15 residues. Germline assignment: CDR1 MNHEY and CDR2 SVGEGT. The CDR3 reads CTSRASGRLYNEQFF. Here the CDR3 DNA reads TGTACCAGCAGGGCTAGCGGGAGACTTTACAATGAGCAGTTCTTC.

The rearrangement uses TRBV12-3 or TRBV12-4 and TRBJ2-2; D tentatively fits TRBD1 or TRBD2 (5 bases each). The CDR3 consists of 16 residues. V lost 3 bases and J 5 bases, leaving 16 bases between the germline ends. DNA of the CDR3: TGTGCCAGCAGTTTGACGGGAAGGGGAAAAACCGGGGAGCTGTTTTTT. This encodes CASSLTGRGKTGELFF.

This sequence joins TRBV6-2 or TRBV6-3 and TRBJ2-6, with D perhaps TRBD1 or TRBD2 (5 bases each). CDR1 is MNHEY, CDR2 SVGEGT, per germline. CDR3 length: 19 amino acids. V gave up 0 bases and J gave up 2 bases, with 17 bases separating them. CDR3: CASSYSAWGWTAGANVLTF. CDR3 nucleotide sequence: TGTGCCAGCAGTTACTCGGCGTGGGGCTGGACTGCTGGGGCCAACGTCCTGACTTTC.

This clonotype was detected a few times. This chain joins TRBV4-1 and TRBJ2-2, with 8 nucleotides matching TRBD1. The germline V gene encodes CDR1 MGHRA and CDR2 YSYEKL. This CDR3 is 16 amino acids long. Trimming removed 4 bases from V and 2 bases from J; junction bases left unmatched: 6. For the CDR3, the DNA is TGCGCCAGCAGCCTTCGGACAGGGTCTAACACCGGGGAGCTGTTTTTT. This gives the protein CASSLRTGSNTGELFF.

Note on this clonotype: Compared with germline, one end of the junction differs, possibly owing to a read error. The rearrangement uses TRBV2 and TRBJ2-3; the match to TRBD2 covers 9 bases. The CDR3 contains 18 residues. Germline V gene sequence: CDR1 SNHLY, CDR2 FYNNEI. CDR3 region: CAISLRAGGHAGTDTQYF. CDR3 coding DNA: TGTGCCATCAGTTTAAGAGCGGGAGGCCACGCAGGCACAGATACGCAGTATTTT.

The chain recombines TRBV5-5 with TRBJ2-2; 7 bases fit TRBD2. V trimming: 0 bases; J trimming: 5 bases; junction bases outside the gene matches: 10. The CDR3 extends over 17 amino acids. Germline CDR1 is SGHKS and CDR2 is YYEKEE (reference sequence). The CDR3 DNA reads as TGTGCCAGCAGCTTGGCCGTCGTGGGCGGGAGTACCGGGGAGCTGTTTTTT. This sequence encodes CASSLAVVGGSTGELFF.

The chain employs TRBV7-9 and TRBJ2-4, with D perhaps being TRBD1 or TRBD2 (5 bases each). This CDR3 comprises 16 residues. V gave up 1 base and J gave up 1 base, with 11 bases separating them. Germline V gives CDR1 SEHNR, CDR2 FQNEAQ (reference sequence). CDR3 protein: CASSLGGMGAKNIQYF. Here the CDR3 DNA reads TGTGCCAGCAGCTTAGGGGGGATGGGGGCCAAAAACATTCAGTACTTC. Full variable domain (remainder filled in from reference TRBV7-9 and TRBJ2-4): DTGVSQNPRHKITKRGQNVTFRCDPISEHNRLYWYRQTLGQGPEFLTYFQNEAQLEKSRLLSDRFSAERPKGSFSTLEIQRTEQGDSAMYLCASSLGGMGAKNIQYFGAGTRLSVL.

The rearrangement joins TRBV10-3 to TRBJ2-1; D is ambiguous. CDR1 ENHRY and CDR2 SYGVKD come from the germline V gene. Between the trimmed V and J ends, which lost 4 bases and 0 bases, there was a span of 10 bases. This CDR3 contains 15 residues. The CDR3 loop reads CAISGRTSSYNEQFF. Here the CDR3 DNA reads TGTGCCATCAGTGGTAGGACGAGCTCCTACAATGAGCAGTTCTTC.

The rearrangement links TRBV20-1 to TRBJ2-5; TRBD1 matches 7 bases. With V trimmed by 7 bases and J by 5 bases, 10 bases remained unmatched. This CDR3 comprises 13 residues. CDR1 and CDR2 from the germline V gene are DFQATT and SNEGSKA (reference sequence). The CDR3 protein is CSVGTALGETQYF. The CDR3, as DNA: TGCAGTGTCGGGACAGCTCTAGGGGAGACCCAGTACTTC.

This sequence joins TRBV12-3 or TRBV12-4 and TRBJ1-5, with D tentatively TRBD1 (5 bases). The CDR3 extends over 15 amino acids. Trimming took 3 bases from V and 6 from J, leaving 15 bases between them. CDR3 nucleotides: TGTGCCAGCAGTTTCGTCGGTGGGGCGGGTCAGCCCCAGCATTTT. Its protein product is CASSFVGGAGQPQHF.

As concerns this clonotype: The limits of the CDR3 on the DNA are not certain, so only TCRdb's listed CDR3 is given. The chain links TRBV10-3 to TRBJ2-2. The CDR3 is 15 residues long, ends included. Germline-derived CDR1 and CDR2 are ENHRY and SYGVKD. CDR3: CAISETDLRAGELFF.

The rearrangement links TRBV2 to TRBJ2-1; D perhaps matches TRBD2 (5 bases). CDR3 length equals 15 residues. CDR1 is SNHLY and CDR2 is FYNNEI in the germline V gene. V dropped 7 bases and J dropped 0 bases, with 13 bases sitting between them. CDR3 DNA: TGTGCCAGCATAGGAGGTTTGAGCTCCTACAATGAGCAGTTCTTC. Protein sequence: CASIGGLSSYNEQFF.

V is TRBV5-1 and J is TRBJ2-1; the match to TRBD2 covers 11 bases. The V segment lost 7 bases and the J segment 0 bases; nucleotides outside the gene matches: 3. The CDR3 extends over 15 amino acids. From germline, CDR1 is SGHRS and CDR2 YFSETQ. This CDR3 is CASGGLAASYNEQFF. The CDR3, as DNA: TGCGCCAGCGGGGGACTAGCGGCCTCCTACAATGAGCAGTTCTTC.

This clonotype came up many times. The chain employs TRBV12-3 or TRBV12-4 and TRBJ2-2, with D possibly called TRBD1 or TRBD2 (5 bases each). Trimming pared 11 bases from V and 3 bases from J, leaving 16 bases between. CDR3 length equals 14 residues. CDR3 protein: CACRKGTYTGELFF. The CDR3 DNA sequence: TGTGCCTGTAGGAAGGGGACCTACACCGGGGAGCTGTTTTTT.

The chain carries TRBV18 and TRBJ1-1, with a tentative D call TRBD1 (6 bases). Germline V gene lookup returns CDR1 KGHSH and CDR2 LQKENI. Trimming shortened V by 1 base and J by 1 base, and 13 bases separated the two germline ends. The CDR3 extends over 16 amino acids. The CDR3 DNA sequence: TGTGCCAGCTCACCACGGGGGGGGCCGGGGAACACTGAAGCTTTCTTT. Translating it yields CASSPRGGPGNTEAFF.

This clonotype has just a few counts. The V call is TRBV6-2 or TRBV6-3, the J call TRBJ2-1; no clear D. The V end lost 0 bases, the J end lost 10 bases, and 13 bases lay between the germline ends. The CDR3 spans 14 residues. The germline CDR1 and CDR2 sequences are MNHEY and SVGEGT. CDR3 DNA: TGTGCCAGCAGTTACTCCCAGCTTCAGACAGAGCAGTTCTTC. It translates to CASSYSQLQTEQFF.

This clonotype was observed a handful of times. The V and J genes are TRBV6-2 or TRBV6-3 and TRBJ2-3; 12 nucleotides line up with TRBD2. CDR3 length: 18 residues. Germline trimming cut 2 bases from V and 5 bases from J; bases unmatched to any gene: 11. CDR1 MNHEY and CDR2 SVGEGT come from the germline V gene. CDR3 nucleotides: TGTGCCAGCAGTTACCCGCCGCGACTAGCGGGAGATAAAGATACGCAGTATTTT. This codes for CASSYPPRLAGDKDTQYF.

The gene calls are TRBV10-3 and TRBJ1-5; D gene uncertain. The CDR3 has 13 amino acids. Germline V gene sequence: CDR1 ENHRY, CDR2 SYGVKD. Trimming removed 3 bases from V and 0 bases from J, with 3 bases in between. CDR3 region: CAISETSNQPQHF. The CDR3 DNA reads TGTGCCATCAGTGAAACTAGCAATCAGCCCCAGCATTTT.

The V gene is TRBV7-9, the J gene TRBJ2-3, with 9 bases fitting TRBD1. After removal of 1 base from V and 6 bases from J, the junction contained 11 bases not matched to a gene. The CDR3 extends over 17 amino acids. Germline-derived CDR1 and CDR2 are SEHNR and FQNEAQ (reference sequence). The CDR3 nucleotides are TGTGCCAGCAGCTTAGTGGGCCCCGGGACAGGGCCTGATACGCAGTATTTT. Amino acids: CASSLVGPGTGPDTQYF. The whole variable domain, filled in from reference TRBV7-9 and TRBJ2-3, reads DTGVSQNPRHKITKRGQNVTFRCDPISEHNRLYWYRQTLGQGPEFLTYFQNEAQLEKSRLLSDRFSAERPKGSFSTLEIQRTEQGDSAMYLCASSLVGPGTGPDTQYFGPGTRLTVL.

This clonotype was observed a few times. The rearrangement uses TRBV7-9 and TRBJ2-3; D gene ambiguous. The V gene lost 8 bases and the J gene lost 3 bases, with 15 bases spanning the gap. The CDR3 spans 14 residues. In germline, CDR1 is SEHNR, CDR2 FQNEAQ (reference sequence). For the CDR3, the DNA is TGTGCCAGCCGTGGCCGGAAACAAACAGATACGCAGTATTTT. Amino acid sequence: CASRGRKQTDTQYF. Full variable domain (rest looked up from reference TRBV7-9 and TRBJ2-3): DTGVSQNPRHKITKRGQNVTFRCDPISEHNRLYWYRQTLGQGPEFLTYFQNEAQLEKSRLLSDRFSAERPKGSFSTLEIQRTEQGDSAMYLCASRGRKQTDTQYFGPGTRLTVL.